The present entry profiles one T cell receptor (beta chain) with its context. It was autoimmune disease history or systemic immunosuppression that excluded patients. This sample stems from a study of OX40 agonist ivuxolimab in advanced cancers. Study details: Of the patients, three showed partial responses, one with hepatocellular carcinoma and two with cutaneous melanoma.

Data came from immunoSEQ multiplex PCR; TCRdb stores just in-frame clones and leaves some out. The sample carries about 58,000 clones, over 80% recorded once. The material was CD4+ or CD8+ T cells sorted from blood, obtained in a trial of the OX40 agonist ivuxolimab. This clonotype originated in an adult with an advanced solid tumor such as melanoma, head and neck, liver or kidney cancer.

In DNA, the CDR3 is TGTGCCAGCTCGCAGGGGGCGGGGAACACTGAAGCTTTCTTT. Its protein is CASSQGAGNTEAFF. J is TRBJ1-1 and V is TRBV18, with 8 bases lining up with TRBD1. Trimming at V came to 6 bases and at J to 1 base, leaving 4 bases not matched to a gene. Germline-derived CDR1 and CDR2 are KGHSH and LQKENI. This CDR3 is 14 amino acids long.